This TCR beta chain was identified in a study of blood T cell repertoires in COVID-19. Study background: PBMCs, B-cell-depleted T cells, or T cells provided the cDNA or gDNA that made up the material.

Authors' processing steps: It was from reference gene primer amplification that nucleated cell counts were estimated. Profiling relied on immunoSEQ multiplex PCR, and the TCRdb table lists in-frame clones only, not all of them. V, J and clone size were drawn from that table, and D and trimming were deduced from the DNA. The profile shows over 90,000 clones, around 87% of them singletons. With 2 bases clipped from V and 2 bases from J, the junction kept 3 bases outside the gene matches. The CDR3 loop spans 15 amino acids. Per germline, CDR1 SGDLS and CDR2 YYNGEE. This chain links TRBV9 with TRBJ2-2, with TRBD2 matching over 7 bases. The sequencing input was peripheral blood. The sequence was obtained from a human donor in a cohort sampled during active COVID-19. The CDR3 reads CASSVTSANTGELFF. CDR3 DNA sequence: TGTGCCAGCAGCGTTACTAGCGCCAACACCGGGGAGCTGTTTTTT.